This T cell receptor beta chain was profiled in a study of cytomegalovirus exposure and HLA in healthy donors. Study conclusions and caveats: A subsequent analysis found that TCR clusters from the first cohort also tended to co-occur in the 120 or so validation repertoires, with approximately 94% of cluster scores above 0.

The data were produced by immunoSEQ multiplex PCR, yet TCRdb's version contains in-frame clones alone and is incomplete. Among 300,000 to 350,000 clones listed, approximately 86% were seen once. As concerns this clone: Its antigen is still unknown.

V was pared by 8 bases and J by 4 bases, with 15 bases between. CDR1 is SGHTA and CDR2 is FQGNSA in the germline V gene. This CDR3 is built from 15 residues. The rearrangement links TRBV7-2 to TRBJ2-6; tentatively, D is TRBD2 (6 bases). Sequenced material: PBMCs. The receptor comes from a young man in good health and CMV-seronegative. The CDR3 here is CASRAGPSGANVLTF. As DNA, the CDR3 is TGTGCCAGCCGCGCGGGACCGTCCGGGGCCAACGTCCTGACTTTC.